These T cell receptor beta chains were read from a single sample in a study of T cell responses to AZD1222 COVID-19 vaccine. Profiled with immunoSEQ multiplex PCR; TCRdb holds only in-frame clones, not every one. The data show tens of thousands of clones, around 73% seen once. Sequenced here: peripheral blood, sampled on day 0 of AZD1222 vaccination. These receptors came from an adult in good health. Both conserved end residues are part of each CDR3. The D gene is left open where the match is weak. For some rows the clone size is stated as once, few or many, or as a class when expanded; others skip it.

TRBJ2-3 | - | TRBV2 | - | TGTGCCAGCAGTGAGTATGCATACTCTAGCACAGATACGCAGTATTTT | CASSEYAYSSTDTQYF
TRBJ2-2 | - | TRBV7-9 | TRBD1 | TGTGCCAGCAGCTTAGGCCTGGGACAGGGCCCTAACACCGGGGAGCTGTTTTTT | CASSLGLGQGPNTGELFF
TRBJ2-7 | - | TRBV5-1 | - | TGCGCCAGCAGCTTGACAAGCCCCTACGAGCAGTACTTC | CASSLTSPYEQYF
TRBJ2-1 | - | TRBV6-5 | TRBD2 | TGTGCCAGCAGTCGGGCGGCGGGAGGGGTTGAGCAGTTCTTC | CASSRAAGGVEQFF
TRBJ1-3 | - | TRBV9 | - | TGTGCCAGCAGCGTAGCGGGGCGAGGAAACACCATATATTTT | CASSVAGRGNTIYF
TRBJ2-1 | - | TRBV6-6 | TRBD2 | TGTGCCAGCAAGCGGGATTACAATGAGCAGTTCTTC | CASKRDYNEQFF
TRBJ1-2 | - | TRBV4-1 | - | TGCGCCAGCAGCCAACCTGTCGGTAGAGGGGATGGCTACACCTTC | CASSQPVGRGDGYTF
TRBJ2-3 | - | TRBV5-4 | TRBD1 | TGTGCCAGCAGCGGGACAGGGGATGTAGATACGCAGTATTTT | CASSGTGDVDTQYF
TRBJ1-5 | few | TRBV6-5 | - | TGTGCCAGCAGGGAGACAGGTGATCAGCCCCAGCATTTT | CASRETGDQPQHF
TRBJ2-1 | - | TRBV5-1 | TRBD1 | TGCGCCAGCAGCTTGGCCCCCTCGACAGGGGTCAATGAGCAGTTCTTC | CASSLAPSTGVNEQFF
TRBJ1-1 | - | TRBV30 | - | TGTGCCTGGAGTGTAATAGGATTCGAAGCTTTCTTT | CAWSVIGFEAFF
TRBJ2-3 | - | TRBV24-1 | TRBD1 | TGTGCCACCAGTCCCGGGACAGGGGGGACAGATACGCAGTATTTT | CATSPGTGGTDTQYF
TRBJ1-1 | - | TRBV18 | - | TGTGCCAGCTCACCAGACAGCCCCGGGAGCACTGAAGCTTTCTTT | CASSPDSPGSTEAFF
TRBJ2-7 | - | TRBV7-2 | TRBD1 | TGTGCCAGCAGCTTAGTGGCCAGGGGGCTGATCGAGCAGTACTTC | CASSLVARGLIEQYF
TRBJ1-4 | - | TRBV27 | TRBD1 | TGTGCCAGCTCATGGACAGGGAGGTCTGAAAAACTGTTTTTT | CASSWTGRSEKLFF
TRBJ2-2 | - | TRBV24-1 | - | TGTGCCACCAGGGGCTACACCGGGGAGCTGTTTTTT | CATRGYTGELFF
TRBJ2-5 | - | TRBV27 | TRBD2 | TGTGCCAGCAGTTCAGGACTAGCGGGAATGGAGACCCAGTACTTC | CASSSGLAGMETQYF
TRBJ1-2 | - | TRBV6-5 | - | TGTGCCAGCAGTTATGGGGCTACCTTAAACTATGGCTACACCTTC | CASSYGATLNYGYTF
TRBJ2-1 | - | TRBV6-5 | TRBD2 | TGTGCCAGCAACCGACTAGCGGGAGATTACAATGAGCAGTTCTTC | CASNRLAGDYNEQFF
TRBJ2-5 | - | TRBV5-4 | - | TGTGCCAGCAGCAGACGGGAGCCTCAAGAGACCCAGTACTTC | CASSRREPQETQYF
TRBJ2-7 | - | TRBV7-2 | - | TGTGCCAGCAGCCGTACAGTGATATACGAGCAGTACTTC | CASSRTVIYEQYF
TRBJ1-4 | - | TRBV28 | - | TGTGCCAGCAAGGATCGAGGGGAAAAACTGTTTTTT | CASKDRGEKLFF
TRBJ2-5 | - | TRBV15 | TRBD2 | TGTGCCACCAGCAGAGATCTGGCGGGAGGAGGGACCCAGTACTTC | CATSRDLAGGGTQYF
TRBJ2-1 | - | TRBV2 | - | TGTGCCAGCAGCGAAACCCCGGGAGATTACAATGAGCAGTTCTTC | CASSETPGDYNEQFF
TRBJ1-5 | - | TRBV6-1 | - | TGTGCCAGCAGTGCCTCTACAGGGTACGGCAATCAGCCCCAGCATTTT | CASSASTGYGNQPQHF
TRBJ2-7 | - | TRBV2 | - | TGTGCCAGCAGTCGGACCGCGTACGAGCAGTACTTC | CASSRTAYEQYF
TRBJ2-7 | - | TRBV15 | - | TGTGCCACCAGCAGTCCTACGGGGACACCCTACGAGCAGTACTTC | CATSSPTGTPYEQYF
TRBJ1-6 | - | TRBV7-8 | - | TGTGCCAGCAGCTTAGTAGTGGATTCACCCCTCCACTTT | CASSLVVDSPLHF
TRBJ2-7 | few | TRBV6-5 | TRBD2 | TGTGCCAGCAGTTACGATAGCGGGGACTACTACGAGCAGTACTTC | CASSYDSGDYYEQYF
TRBJ1-3 | once | TRBV6-1 | - | TGTGCCAGCAGTGATTGGGACACCTCTGGAAACACCATATATTTT | CASSDWDTSGNTIYF
TRBJ2-7 | - | TRBV19 | - | TGTGACTTATACACCTACGAGCAGTACTTC | CDLYTYEQYF
TRBJ2-3 | - | TRBV7-2 | - | TGTGCCAGCAGCTTAGATGTGGGAGTTAGAGATACGCAGTATTTT | CASSLDVGVRDTQYF
TRBJ1-2 | - | TRBV5-1 | TRBD1 | TGCGCCAGCAGCTTGCAGCGTACTGAGGGGGCGAATGGCTACACCTTC | CASSLQRTEGANGYTF
TRBJ1-1 | - | TRBV20-1 | - | TGCAGTGCTCAAGATCATCTTGAAGCTTTCTTT | CSAQDHLEAFF
TRBJ2-1 | - | TRBV19 | TRBD1 | TGTGCCAGTAGTACGCCCGGGACAGGGGTCTACAATGAGCAGTTCTTC | CASSTPGTGVYNEQFF
TRBJ2-3 | - | TRBV9 | TRBD2 | TGTGCCAGCAGCGTAAGTAGTCGGGAGGGCCTCCCAGATACGCAGTATTTT | CASSVSSREGLPDTQYF
TRBJ1-1 | - | TRBV10-2 | TRBD1 | TGCGCCAGCGTGGGACAGCTGAACACTGAAGCTTTCTTT | CASVGQLNTEAFF
TRBJ2-7 | - | TRBV5-4 | TRBD2 | TGTGCCAGCTCCCGGGGCGGGAGTTACGACGAGCAGTACTTC | CASSRGGSYDEQYF
TRBJ1-2 | - | TRBV10-2 | - | TGCGCCAGCAGCGCAGGGGCGACAGGCTACACCTTC | CASSAGATGYTF
TRBJ1-2 | - | TRBV14 | - | TGTGCCAGCAGCCAAGAGCGCCCGGGCATCTATGGCTACACCTTC | CASSQERPGIYGYTF
TRBJ1-5 | few | TRBV21-1 | - | TGTGCCAGCTCCTGGGCTCCTCAGCCCCAGCATTTT | CASSWAPQPQHF
TRBJ2-3 | - | TRBV10-3 | - | TGTGCCATCAGTGACCCGAGGGTTAGGGCAGATACGCAGTATTTT | CAISDPRVRADTQYF
TRBJ2-1 | - | TRBV28 | - | TGTGCCAGCAGTTCTGCGGGCCCGGACAGACTTGGCCTGCGCTCCTACAATGAGCAGTTCTTC | CASSSAGPDRLGLRSYNEQFF
TRBJ1-3 | - | TRBV30 | - | TGTGCCTGGAGTTGGGAGGGGGGATACGGAAACACCATATATTTT | CAWSWEGGYGNTIYF
TRBJ1-3 | - | TRBV19 | - | TGTGCCAGTAGTATGGAACATAGGATTGGAAACACCATATATTTT | CASSMEHRIGNTIYF
TRBJ1-1 | - | TRBV30 | TRBD1 | TGTGCCTGGAGTGGGGACAGGTACACTGAAGCTTTCTTT | CAWSGDRYTEAFF
TRBJ1-2 | once | TRBV6-2/TRBV6-3 | - | TGTGCCAGCAGTTACCGAGCCCTCTATGGCTACACCTTC | CASSYRALYGYTF
TRBJ2-7 | - | TRBV21-1 | - | TGTGCCAGCAACCTGGGAGGCACAGGGAAATGGCGGGCCACCTACGAGCAGTACTTC | CASNLGGTGKWRATYEQYF
TRBJ2-7 | - | TRBV10-1 | - | TGCGCCAGCAGTAAAACTGATTCCTACGAGCAGTACTTC | CASSKTDSYEQYF
TRBJ2-3 | few | TRBV6-5 | - | TGTGCCAGCAGCTCCAGTGGAGATACGCAGTATTTT | CASSSSGDTQYF
TRBJ1-1 | - | TRBV6-8 | - | TGTGCCAGCGGGTGGGGGAAAGGGGCCCGAACTGAAGCTTTCTTT | CASGWGKGARTEAFF
TRBJ1-1 | - | TRBV6-5 | TRBD1 | TGTGCCAGCAGAATCTGGACAGGGTCGCAAGCTTTCTTT | CASRIWTGSQAFF
TRBJ2-6 | - | TRBV10-3 | TRBD1 | TGTGCCATCACTGGACAGGGCGGAGGGGCCAACGTCCTGACTTTC | CAITGQGGGANVLTF